Listed below are T cell receptor beta chains from one sample, sequenced in a study of OX40 agonist ivuxolimab in advanced cancers. Sequenced by immunoSEQ multiplex PCR; TCRdb stores in-frame clones only, minus some. The sample contains 65,000 to 100,000 clones, approximately 79% of which appear only once. Material: CD4+ or CD8+ T cells sorted from blood, obtained in a trial of the OX40 agonist ivuxolimab. The origin of the receptors is an adult with an advanced solid tumor such as melanoma, head and neck, liver or kidney cancer. Both conserved end residues are part of each CDR3. A D gene is named only where the DNA matches it firmly. Size tells how often a clone was seen (once, few, many) or the class of an expanded clone, and some rows leave it out.

clone size	D gene	V gene	J gene	CDR3 DNA	CDR3 protein
.	.	TRBV19	TRBJ2-4	TGTGCCAGTACTCCCGAGGGGGGGATAGCCAAAAACATTCAGTACTTC	CASTPEGGIAKNIQYF
.	.	TRBV19	TRBJ1-3	TGTGCCAGTATCGCCCTAGGTCGGGGGGCTGGAAACACCATATATTTT	CASIALGRGAGNTIYF
once	.	TRBV6-6	TRBJ1-4	TGTGCCAGCAGTTACGGAGCAGGGGCTAATGAAAAACTGTTTTTT	CASSYGAGANEKLFF
.	TRBD1	TRBV5-1	TRBJ2-7	TGCGCCAGCAGCGGGGGGATCCACAGGGACAGGTCGTACTTC	CASSGGIHRDRSYF
.	.	TRBV5-4	TRBJ2-7	TGTGCCAGCAGCTTGGGAGAGCCTGGCACCTACGAGCAGTACTTC	CASSLGEPGTYEQYF
.	TRBD1	TRBV6-6	TRBJ1-5	TGTGCCGGGGGGACAGGGAGTAATCAGCCCCAGCATTTT	CAGGTGSNQPQHF
.	.	TRBV2	TRBJ2-1	TGTGCCAGCAGTGAAGTGATCAGCGGCAATGAGCAGTTCTTC	CASSEVISGNEQFF
once	.	TRBV18	TRBJ1-1	TGTGCCAGCTCACCACCGATCCAGGGGAACACTGAAGCTTTCTTT	CASSPPIQGNTEAFF
.	.	TRBV28	TRBJ1-5	TGTGCCAGCAGTCAATTGGGTCAGCCCCAGCATTTT	CASSQLGQPQHF
.	.	TRBV28	TRBJ1-5	TGTGCCAGCAGTCTTCGGGATCCGGGAACCCAGCATTTT	CASSLRDPGTQHF
.	.	TRBV7-8	TRBJ2-2	TGTGCCAGCAGCTTCACCCGGCACAACACCGGGGAGCTGTTTTTT	CASSFTRHNTGELFF
.	TRBD1	TRBV28	TRBJ2-3	TGTGCCAGCACGGTGCTAGGGGGGACAGGGGGCCCAGATACGCAGTATTTT	CASTVLGGTGGPDTQYF
.	TRBD1	TRBV6-1	TRBJ1-1	TGTGCCAGCAGTGGACAGGGGAACACTGAAGCTTTCTTT	CASSGQGNTEAFF
.	.	TRBV11-3	TRBJ1-1	TGTGCCAGCAGCAACCTGATGGAAGACACTGAAGCTTTCTTT	CASSNLMEDTEAFF
.	TRBD2	TRBV29-1	TRBJ2-1	TGCAGCGTTGAACTAGCGGGGTACAATGAGCAGTTCTTC	CSVELAGYNEQFF
once	TRBD1	TRBV28	TRBJ1-2	TGTGCCAGCAGTTTGGGAGGGACAGGGGCCTATGGCTACACCTTC	CASSLGGTGAYGYTF
.	.	TRBV7-9	TRBJ2-2	TGTGCCAGCAGCCGGCGGGACGTAGGCACCGGGGAGCTGTTTTTT	CASSRRDVGTGELFF
few	.	TRBV11-2	TRBJ2-2	TGTGCCAGCAGCTTACAGTGGGAGCTGTTTTTT	CASSLQWELFF
.	.	TRBV4-1	TRBJ2-7	TGCGCCAGCAGCCAAGGGAGGACCGCCTCCTACGAGCAGTACTTC	CASSQGRTASYEQYF
.	.	TRBV19	TRBJ2-5	TGTGCCACCAGGGGAGCGTACCAAGAGACCCAGTACTTC	CATRGAYQETQYF
.	.	TRBV21-1	TRBJ1-5	TGTGCCAGCAGTGGCAGGGTTAGCAATCAGCCCCAGCATTTT	CASSGRVSNQPQHF
.	.	TRBV28	TRBJ1-5	TGTGCCAGCAGTTTATACTCGGCGTCCCAGCCCCAGCATTTT	CASSLYSASQPQHF
.	TRBD2	TRBV19	TRBJ2-3	TGTGCCAGTAGCATAGCGGGAGGGCCTCCAGATACGCAGTATTTT	CASSIAGGPPDTQYF
.	.	TRBV13	TRBJ2-5	TGTGCCAGCAGCTCAGGGGCCCTCCGGAACAAAGAGACCCAGTACTTC	CASSSGALRNKETQYF
.	.	TRBV4-1	TRBJ2-1	TGCGCCAGCAACTACGTGACGGACTCCTACAATGAGCAGTTCTTC	CASNYVTDSYNEQFF
.	TRBD1	TRBV6-5	TRBJ2-1	TGTGCCAGCAGTTACTACAGGGGGAATGAGCAGTTCTTC	CASSYYRGNEQFF
.	TRBD1	TRBV2	TRBJ2-5	TGTGCCAGCAGTTCACACAGGGGGCTGGGAGAGACCCAGTACTTC	CASSSHRGLGETQYF
once	TRBD1	TRBV28	TRBJ1-5	TGTGCCAGCACCCCCGGTCTCAGGGGGCTTACTCAGCCCCAGCATTTT	CASTPGLRGLTQPQHF
.	.	TRBV6-5	TRBJ2-1	TGTGCCAGCAGTTACGCGAGTGAGGGGGATGAGCAGTTCTTC	CASSYASEGDEQFF
.	TRBD1	TRBV19	TRBJ1-5	TGTGCCAGTAGTACTATAGGGAGACAGGGGGCCCTACATCAGCCCCAGCATTTT	CASSTIGRQGALHQPQHF
.	.	TRBV27	TRBJ2-3	TGTGCCAGCAGCCCGGACAGGAGCGGGAGCACAGATACGCAGTATTTT	CASSPDRSGSTDTQYF
.	.	TRBV28	TRBJ1-4	TGTGCCAGCAGTTTATGGGGCCGGACGGGGGTGATTGAAAAACTGTTTTTT	CASSLWGRTGVIEKLFF
once	.	TRBV4-1	TRBJ2-7	TGCGCCAGCAGCCAAGAAATATGGGGAAACTACGAGCAGTACTTC	CASSQEIWGNYEQYF
.	.	TRBV2	TRBJ2-3	TGTGCCAGCAGTGAAGATCCGGGGGATACGCAGTATTTT	CASSEDPGDTQYF
.	.	TRBV14	TRBJ2-1	TGTGCCAGCAGCCAAGAGTTGGGTTTCTATGAGCAGTTCTTC	CASSQELGFYEQFF
few	.	TRBV25-1	TRBJ2-4	TGTGCCAGCAGTGGGAGGGGCGGCGGGGCCAAAAACATTCAGTACTTC	CASSGRGGGAKNIQYF
.	.	TRBV19	TRBJ2-7	TGTGCCAGTAGTATAGCAGACAGTTTAACCTACGAGCAGTACTTC	CASSIADSLTYEQYF
.	TRBD2	TRBV5-1	TRBJ2-7	TGCGCCAGCAGCTTAACTGTAGCGGGAGATGTCGAGCAGTACTTC	CASSLTVAGDVEQYF
.	.	TRBV7-2	TRBJ1-4	TGTGCCAGCAGCTTAGTGCCGGCAACTAATGAAAAACTGTTTTTT	CASSLVPATNEKLFF
.	TRBD2	TRBV2	TRBJ2-7	TGTGCCAGCAGGGGGGGGACTAGCGGGAGGCCTTCCGCCTACGAGCAGTACTTC	CASRGGTSGRPSAYEQYF
.	.	TRBV7-8	TRBJ1-6	TGTGCCAGCAGCTTCCACGGGGATTCACCCCTCCACTTT	CASSFHGDSPLHF
.	.	TRBV10-3	TRBJ1-6	TGTGCCATCAGGGACTTGGACCAGGACTATAATTCACCCCTCCACTTT	CAIRDLDQDYNSPLHF
.	.	TRBV5-1	TRBJ2-5	TGCGCCAGCAGTCGACAGACCCAAGGGGAGACCCAGTACTTC	CASSRQTQGETQYF
.	TRBD2	TRBV25-1	TRBJ2-2	TGTGCCAGCAGTGAACCCGGGACTAGCCGGACCGGGGAGCTGTTTTTT	CASSEPGTSRTGELFF
.	.	TRBV2	TRBJ1-2	TGTGCCAGCGTCAGGGTCTCTAGCGGCCTTTACACCTTC	CASVRVSSGLYTF
.	TRBD1	TRBV5-5	TRBJ1-5	TGTGCCAGCAGCTTCTCCGGACAGGGCCAGCCCCAGCATTTT	CASSFSGQGQPQHF
.	.	TRBV7-9	TRBJ2-7	TGTGCCAGCAGACGACATGGGAGCTCCTACGAGCAGTACTTC	CASRRHGSSYEQYF
.	TRBD1	TRBV28	TRBJ2-1	TGTGCCAGCGTTAACAGGGGGCTGGGAGGCAATGAGCAGTTCTTC	CASVNRGLGGNEQFF